The 23 T cell receptor beta chains below were found in one sample sequenced in a study of blood T cell repertoires in COVID-19 (dated by TCRdb to between 2020 and 2021). Library method: the immunoSEQ multiplex PCR assay. Sourced from immuneACCESS, this table was stored by TCRdb with only in-frame sequences that have V and J called. A share of the clones is absent; for the studies checked, an unresolved V gene accounts for under half, and the remainder has no known explanation. For this sample there are some 250,000 clones; approximately 85% appear just once. The ten largest make up about 1.9% of the sample. Material: PBMCs or T cells enriched from blood (not recorded which). Every receptor here comes from a woman aged 45 to 65 who had recovered from COVID-19.

V is TRBV6-2 or TRBV6-3 and J is TRBJ1-1, with 9 bases that match TRBD1. The CDR3 has 17 amino acids. V trimming: 0 bases; J trimming: 4 bases; junction bases outside the gene matches: 9. Germline assignment: CDR1 MNHEY and CDR2 SVGEGT. CDR3 bases: TGTGCCAGCAGTTACTCACAGGGGGCGCGTTGGGGCACTGAAGCTTTCTTT. Its translation is CASSYSQGARWGTEAFF.

This chain connects TRBV5-1 to TRBJ1-5; perhaps TRBD1 as D (5 bases). The CDR3 consists of 15 residues. Germline V lookup: CDR1 SGHRS, CDR2 YFSETQ. Trimming pared 5 bases from V and 4 bases from J, leaving 16 bases between. The DNA for the CDR3 is TGCGCCAGCAGTGAGGAGGGGCAAAATAATCAGCCCCAGCATTTT. Protein product: CASSEEGQNNQPQHF.

The rearrangement links TRBV7-9 to TRBJ1-2; no clear D. The CDR3 spans 15 residues. In germline, CDR1 is SEHNR, CDR2 FQNEAQ (reference sequence). V dropped 4 bases and J dropped 4 bases, with 16 bases sitting between them. CDR3 nucleotide sequence: TGTGCCAGCAGCTCTACCTCGCGGCAGATCTATGGCTACACCTTC. It specifies CASSSTSRQIYGYTF.

This clone was picked up a small number of times. The chain recombines TRBV5-6 with TRBJ2-7; D is perhaps TRBD2 (5 bases). V was pared by 2 bases and J by 3 bases, with 15 bases between. CDR3 length: 15 residues. Germline V gene data show CDR1 as SGHDT and CDR2 as YYEEEE. Here the CDR3 reads CASSFGSGISYEQYF. CDR3 coding DNA: TGTGCCAGCAGCTTTGGGTCGGGGATTAGCTACGAGCAGTACTTC.

This clone was counted a few times. J is TRBJ2-3 and V is TRBV3-1 (or the pseudogene TRBV3-2); TRBD1 is a possible D gene (5 bases). Germline V CDR1 and CDR2: LGHDT, YNNKEL (reference sequence). The length of the CDR3 is 16 residues. Trimming pared 1 base from V and 3 bases from J, leaving 14 bases between. The CDR3 coding sequence is TGTGCCAGCAGCCAAGTTTATCGGGCAGGGACAGATACGCAGTATTTT. This gives the protein CASSQVYRAGTDTQYF.

This chain uses TRBV4-1 with TRBJ1-1, with a weak D call TRBD1 (5 bases). This CDR3 is built from 15 residues. V lost 0 bases, J lost 0 bases, and 8 bases lay in between. In germline, CDR1 is MGHRA, CDR2 YSYEKL. The CDR3 DNA sequence: TGCGCCAGCAGCCAAGAGAAGGGGATGAACACTGAAGCTTTCTTT. Amino acid sequence: CASSQEKGMNTEAFF.

V usage is TRBV7-9 and J usage is TRBJ2-1, with TRBD2 identical over 9 bases. CDR3 length: 15 amino acids. In germline, CDR1 is SEHNR, CDR2 FQNEAQ (reference sequence). V shed 3 bases and J 5 bases; nucleotides not matched to a gene: 5. The CDR3 loop is CASSFSGSRNNEQFF. CDR3 nucleotide sequence: TGTGCCAGCAGCTTTAGCGGGAGTAGGAACAATGAGCAGTTCTTC.

The rearrangement joins TRBV28 to TRBJ1-3; D unresolved. The V and J ends lost 3 bases and 0 bases respectively, with 9 bases between them. Germline loops: CDR1 MDHEN, CDR2 SYDVKM. The CDR3 sequence is 15 residues long. CDR3: CASSFRGFSGNTIYF. CDR3 sequence (DNA): TGTGCCAGCAGTTTTCGAGGATTCTCTGGAAACACCATATATTTT. The whole variable domain, remainder taken from reference TRBV28 and TRBJ1-3, is DVKVTQSSRYLVKRTGEKVFLECVQDMDHENMFWYRQDPGLGLRLIYFSYDVKMKEKGDIPEGYSVSREKKERFSLILESASTNQTSMYLCASSFRGFSGNTIYFGEGSWLTVV.

V and J are TRBV6-5 and TRBJ1-2, with D unresolved. Per germline, CDR1 MNHEY and CDR2 SVGAGI. V lost 2 bases and J lost 4, with 5 bases in between. The CDR3 has 12 residues. CDR3 protein: CASSYGGYGYTF. The DNA of the CDR3 is TGTGCCAGCAGTTACGGCGGCTATGGCTACACCTTC.

The genes are TRBV28 and TRBJ2-7; 10 bases map to TRBD1. Trimming took 5 bases from V and 6 from J; bases not matched to a gene: 10. Germline-derived CDR1 and CDR2 are MDHEN and SYDVKM. The CDR3 covers 15 residues. The chain's CDR3 is CASSTPGTGALEQYF. The CDR3 DNA sequence: TGTGCCAGCAGTACCCCCGGGACAGGGGCCCTCGAGCAGTACTTC.

The V gene is TRBV15, the J gene TRBJ2-1; 7 bases line up with TRBD1. V dropped 5 bases and J dropped 1; count of bases not matched to a gene: 11. This CDR3 region has 17 residues. Germline CDR1 reads LNHNV; CDR2 reads YYDKDF (reference sequence). The CDR3 spells CATSPKRGRLSYNEQFF. CDR3 DNA sequence: TGTGCCACCAGCCCAAAGAGGGGGCGACTGTCCTACAATGAGCAGTTCTTC.

V usage is TRBV10-1 and J usage is TRBJ2-4, with TRBD2 identical over 14 bases. CDR1 is WNHNN, CDR2 SYGVQD, per germline (reference sequence). This CDR3 is built from 18 residues. The V segment lost 6 bases and the J segment 0 bases; nucleotides outside the gene matches: 7. CDR3 in DNA: TGCGCCAGCAGCGACGGGACTAGCGGGGGACTAGCCAAAAACATTCAGTACTTC. Translated: CASSDGTSGGLAKNIQYF.

This clone appeared once. The chain couples TRBV2 to TRBJ2-1; 12 bases match TRBD2. With V trimmed by 6 bases and J by 9 bases, 9 bases remained unmatched. Germline V CDR1 and CDR2: SNHLY, FYNNEI. The CDR3 consists of 15 residues. The CDR3 DNA follows: TGTGCCAGCAGGGATGGACTAGCGGGAATTAGTGAGCAGTTCTTC. The encoded protein is CASRDGLAGISEQFF.

A single count supports this clone. The chain carries TRBV5-1 and TRBJ1-2; tentative D call: TRBD1 (6 bases). CDR3 length: 13 amino acids. Germline values: CDR1 SGHRS, CDR2 YFSETQ. The V gene lost 4 bases and the J gene lost 4 bases, with 11 bases spanning the gap. CDR3 sequence reads: CASSGQLSYGYTF. DNA of the CDR3: TGCGCCAGCAGCGGACAGCTTTCCTATGGCTACACCTTC.

This clone was detected only once. The CDR3 spells CASSTGQAPFAGEQYF. The CDR3 DNA reads as TGTGCCAGTAGTACCGGACAGGCTCCCTTTGCGGGTGAGCAGTACTTC. The J gene is TRBJ2-7, the V gene TRBV19; 7 bases are a match to TRBD1. CDR1 and CDR2 from the germline V gene are LNHDA and SQIVND (reference sequence). The CDR3 spans 16 residues. J gave up 7 bases and V 4 bases, and 16 bases lay outside the gene matches.

The rearrangement links TRBV7-3 to TRBJ2-3; D might be TRBD2 (7 bases). The CDR3 has 17 residues. Germline CDR1 SGHTA, CDR2 FQGTGA. Trimming removed 5 bases from V and 3 bases from J, with 21 bases in between. The CDR3 protein is CASSPQGLAGVTDTQYF. For the CDR3, the DNA is TGTGCCAGCAGCCCCCAGGGGTTGGCGGGAGTAACAGATACGCAGTATTTT.

This chain connects TRBV27 to TRBJ2-1; 13 bases align to TRBD2. The CDR3 covers 16 residues. J gave up 6 bases and V 5 bases, and 7 bases lay outside the gene matches. Germline V gene sequence: CDR1 MNHEY, CDR2 SMNVEV (reference sequence). CDR3 loop: CASSPRTSGRGNEQFF. The CDR3 DNA reads as TGTGCCAGCAGTCCCCGGACTAGCGGGAGAGGCAATGAGCAGTTCTTC.

This CDR3 is CATSRALGEKLFF. CDR3 coding DNA: TGTGCCACCAGCCGAGCCCTCGGGGAAAAACTGTTTTTT. The rearrangement uses TRBV15 and TRBJ1-4; D is uncertain. The CDR3 extends over 13 amino acids. Germline CDR1 LNHNV, CDR2 YYDKDF (reference sequence). Deletions cut 5 bases from V and 8 bases from J, with 12 bases between. The complete variable domain, with remaining parts taken from reference TRBV15 and TRBJ1-4, reads DAMVIQNPRYQVTQFGKPVTLSCSQTLNHNVMYWYQQKSSQAPKLLFHYYDKDFNNEADTPDNFQSRRPNTSFCFLDIRSPGLGDTAMYLCATSRALGEKLFFGSGTQLSVL.

The chain uses TRBV3-1 (or the pseudogene TRBV3-2) and TRBJ2-1; D is ambiguous. The CDR3 has 12 amino acids. V gave up 5 bases and J gave up 7 bases, with 9 bases separating them. Germline V CDR1 and CDR2: LGHDT, YNNKEL (reference sequence). CDR3 loop: CASSLGGNEQFF. DNA of the CDR3: TGTGCCAGCAGCTTAGGCGGTAATGAGCAGTTCTTC.

This clone was found once. The CDR3 protein is CASSLGQSDGYTF. In DNA, the CDR3 is TGCGCCAGCAGCTTGGGACAGAGTGATGGCTACACCTTC. V usage is TRBV5-1 and J usage is TRBJ1-2; tentative D call: TRBD1 (5 bases). The CDR3 runs to 13 residues. Per germline, CDR1 SGHRS and CDR2 YFSETQ. V was pared by 0 bases and J by 6 bases, with 9 bases between. Full variable domain (missing parts from reference TRBV5-1 and TRBJ1-2): KAGVTQTPRYLIKTRGQQVTLSCSPISGHRSVSWYQQTPGQGLQFLFEYFSETQRNKGNFPGRFSGRQFSNSRSEMNVSTLELGDSALYLCASSLGQSDGYTFGSGTRLTVV.

The chain has TRBV29-1 and TRBJ2-1, with 7 bases identical to TRBD2. J was trimmed by 5 bases and V by 7 bases; bases with no gene match: 20. CDR1 is SQVTM and CDR2 is ANQGSEA in the germline V gene. The CDR3 is 17 residues long. For the CDR3, the DNA is TGCAGCGCCAGGTTGGGGGGGGAAGTAACGTTACACAATGAGCAGTTCTTC. Translation: CSARLGGEVTLHNEQFF.

The chain is built from TRBV6-5 and TRBJ1-2; 7 nucleotides match TRBD1. V lost 5 bases, J lost 4 bases, and 7 bases stayed unmatched. The CDR3 runs 14 residues. Germline assignment: CDR1 MNHEY and CDR2 SVGAGI. The CDR3 coding sequence is TGTGCCAGCAGTCAGGAGACAGGGCCCTATGGCTACACCTTC. Its protein product is CASSQETGPYGYTF.

The J gene is TRBJ1-4, the V gene TRBV19, with D possibly being TRBD1 (5 bases). Trimming cost V 1 base and J 5 bases, with 17 bases left between them. Germline-derived CDR1 and CDR2 are LNHDA and SQIVND (reference sequence). The CDR3 loop spans 17 amino acids. This CDR3 reads CASSIGSRGQRNEKLFF. CDR3 sequence (DNA): TGTGCCAGTAGTATAGGAAGTCGTGGACAAAGGAATGAAAAACTGTTTTTT.